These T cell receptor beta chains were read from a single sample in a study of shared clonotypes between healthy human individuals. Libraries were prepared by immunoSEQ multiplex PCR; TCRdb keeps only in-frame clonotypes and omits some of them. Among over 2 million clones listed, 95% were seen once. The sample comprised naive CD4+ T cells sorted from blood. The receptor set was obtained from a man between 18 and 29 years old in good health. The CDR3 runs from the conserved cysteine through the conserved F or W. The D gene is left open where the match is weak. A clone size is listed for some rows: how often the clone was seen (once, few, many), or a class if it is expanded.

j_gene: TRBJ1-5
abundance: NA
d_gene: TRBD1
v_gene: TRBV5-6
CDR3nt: TGTGCCAGCAGCCCACAGGGGGACAATCAGCCCCAGCATTTT
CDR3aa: CASSPQGDNQPQHF

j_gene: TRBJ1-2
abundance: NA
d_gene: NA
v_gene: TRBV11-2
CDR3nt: TGTGCCAGCAGCTTAGGACGGGAGGCCAATGGCTACACCTTC
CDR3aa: CASSLGREANGYTF

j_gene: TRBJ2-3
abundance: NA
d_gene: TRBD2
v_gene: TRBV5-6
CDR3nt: TGTGCCAGCAGCTTACGTCTAGCGGGGGGAAGCACAGATACGCAGTATTTT
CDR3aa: CASSLRLAGGSTDTQYF

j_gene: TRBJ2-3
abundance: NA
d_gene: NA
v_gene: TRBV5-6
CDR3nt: TGTGCCAGCAGCTTCGAAGGGACAGATACGCAGTATTTT
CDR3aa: CASSFEGTDTQYF

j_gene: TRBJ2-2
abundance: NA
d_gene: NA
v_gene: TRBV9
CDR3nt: TGTGCCAGCAGCGTAGCCGGCGGGCGGGCGTCGAACACCGGGGAGCTGTTTTTT
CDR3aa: CASSVAGGRASNTGELFF

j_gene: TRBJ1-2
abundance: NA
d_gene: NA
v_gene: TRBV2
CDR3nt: TGTGCCAGCAGTGAAGCGCTTACTGTGGGTGGCTACACCTTC
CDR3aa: CASSEALTVGGYTF

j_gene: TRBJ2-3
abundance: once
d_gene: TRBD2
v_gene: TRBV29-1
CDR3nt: TGCAGCGTTGAAGGGACTAGCGTAGAGAATATGGTGGGGGATACGCAGTATTTT
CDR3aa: CSVEGTSVENMVGDTQYF

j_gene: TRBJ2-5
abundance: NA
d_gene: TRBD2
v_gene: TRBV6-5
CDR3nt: TGTGCCAGCAAGACACTAGCGGGGGCAGGAGAGACCCAGTACTTC
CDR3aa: CASKTLAGAGETQYF

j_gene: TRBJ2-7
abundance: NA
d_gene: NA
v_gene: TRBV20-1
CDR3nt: TGCAGTGCTGCGCGCGGCAACGAGCAGTACTTC
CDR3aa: CSAARGNEQYF

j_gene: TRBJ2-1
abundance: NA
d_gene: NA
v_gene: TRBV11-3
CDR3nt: TGTGCCAGCAGCGGAACGTGGGCTAGTCGGCAGTTCTTC
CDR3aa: CASSGTWASRQFF

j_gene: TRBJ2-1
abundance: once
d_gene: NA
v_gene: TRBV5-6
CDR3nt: TGTGCCAGCAGTTTTGCCGGGCCGTTAGACAATGAGCAGTTCTTC
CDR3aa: CASSFAGPLDNEQFF

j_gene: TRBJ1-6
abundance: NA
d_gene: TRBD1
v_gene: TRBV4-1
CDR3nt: TGCGCCAGCAGCCAGGGGGACAGGGGTTATGGTTCACCCCTCCACTTT
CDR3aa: CASSQGDRGYGSPLHF

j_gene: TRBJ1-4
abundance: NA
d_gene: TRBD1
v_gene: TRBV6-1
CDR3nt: TGTGCCAGCAGTGATACCGGGACAGTAATCAAAAAACTGTTTTTT
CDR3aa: CASSDTGTVIKKLFF

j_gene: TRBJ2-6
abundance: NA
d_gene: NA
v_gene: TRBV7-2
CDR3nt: TGTGCCAGCACCAGGACCCCTTCTGGGGCCAACGTCCTGACTTTC
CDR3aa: CASTRTPSGANVLTF

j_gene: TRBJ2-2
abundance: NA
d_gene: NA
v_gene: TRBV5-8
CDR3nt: TGTGCCAGCAGCTTGGGGCAGGTCTTGACCGGGGAGCTGTTTTTT
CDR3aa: CASSLGQVLTGELFF

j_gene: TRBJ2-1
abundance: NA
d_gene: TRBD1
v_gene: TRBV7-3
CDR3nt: TGTGCCAGCAGCCCCACCCAGTTGGGACAGGGGTTATCCTACAATGAGCAGTTCTTC
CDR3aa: CASSPTQLGQGLSYNEQFF

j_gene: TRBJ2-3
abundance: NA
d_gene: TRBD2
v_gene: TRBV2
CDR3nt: TGTGCCAGCAGTTTAGCGGGAGGGAGCACAGATACGCAGTATTTT
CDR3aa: CASSLAGGSTDTQYF

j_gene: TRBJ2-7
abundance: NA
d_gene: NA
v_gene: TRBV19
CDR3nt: TGTGCCAGTAGTATAGGGTGGGGGCAAGCCGCGAGCCACTCCTACGAGCAGTACTTC
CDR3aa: CASSIGWGQAASHSYEQYF

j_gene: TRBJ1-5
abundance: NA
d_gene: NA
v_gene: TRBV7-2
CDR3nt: TGTGCCAGCAGCTTGTACCAGGTCGATCAGCCCCAGCATTTT
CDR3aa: CASSLYQVDQPQHF

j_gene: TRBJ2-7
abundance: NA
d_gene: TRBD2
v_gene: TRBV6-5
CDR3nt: TGTGCCAGCAGCCAGACTAGCCTGAACTCCTACGAGCAGTACTTC
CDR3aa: CASSQTSLNSYEQYF

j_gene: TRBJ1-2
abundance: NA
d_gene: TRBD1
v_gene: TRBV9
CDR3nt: TGTGCCAGCACCACCTCGGAACAGGGGGACGCCTACACCTTC
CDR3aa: CASTTSEQGDAYTF

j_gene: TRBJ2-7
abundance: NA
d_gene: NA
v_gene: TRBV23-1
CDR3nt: TGCCTTCCGGCGGGACAGCCCTCCAACGAGCAGTACTTC
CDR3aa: CLPAGQPSNEQYF